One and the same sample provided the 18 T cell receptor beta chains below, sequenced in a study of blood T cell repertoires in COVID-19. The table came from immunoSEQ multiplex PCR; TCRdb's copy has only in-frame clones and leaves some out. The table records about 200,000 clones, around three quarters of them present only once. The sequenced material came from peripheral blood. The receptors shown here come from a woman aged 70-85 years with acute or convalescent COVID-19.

The CDR3 reads CASSANRPGGPKNIQYF. DNA of the CDR3: TGTGCCAGCAGTGCGAACAGACCGGGGGGCCCCAAAAACATTCAGTACTTC. This chain connects TRBV27 to TRBJ2-4; tentative D call: TRBD2 (7 bases). V lost 5 bases and J 2 bases, leaving 19 bases between the germline ends. This CDR3 spans 17 amino acids. Germline CDR1 is MNHEY and CDR2 is SMNVEV (reference sequence).

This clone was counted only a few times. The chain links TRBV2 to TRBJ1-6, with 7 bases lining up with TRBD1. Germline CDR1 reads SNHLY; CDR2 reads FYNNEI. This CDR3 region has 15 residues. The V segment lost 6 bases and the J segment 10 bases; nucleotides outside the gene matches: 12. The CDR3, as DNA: TGTGCCAGCAGCGCCCAGACAGGGAAGGAGTCACCCCTCCACTTT. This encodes CASSAQTGKESPLHF.

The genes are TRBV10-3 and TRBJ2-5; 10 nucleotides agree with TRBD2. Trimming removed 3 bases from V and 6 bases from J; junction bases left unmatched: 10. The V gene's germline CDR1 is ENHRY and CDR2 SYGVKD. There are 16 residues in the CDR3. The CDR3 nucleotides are TGTGCCATCAGTGATTTTAGCGGGGGGCTCGCGAAGACCCAGTACTTC. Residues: CAISDFSGGLAKTQYF.

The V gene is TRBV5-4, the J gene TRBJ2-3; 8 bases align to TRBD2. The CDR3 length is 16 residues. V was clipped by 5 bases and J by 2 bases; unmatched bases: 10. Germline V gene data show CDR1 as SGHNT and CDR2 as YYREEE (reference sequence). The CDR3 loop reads CASSSIGAGDTDTQYF. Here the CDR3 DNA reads TGTGCCAGCAGTTCGATCGGAGCGGGGGACACAGATACGCAGTATTTT.

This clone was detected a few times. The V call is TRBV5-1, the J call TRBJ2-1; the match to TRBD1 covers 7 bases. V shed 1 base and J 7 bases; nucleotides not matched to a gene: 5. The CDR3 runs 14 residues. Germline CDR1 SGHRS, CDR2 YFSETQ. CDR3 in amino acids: CASSLRDSLNEQFF. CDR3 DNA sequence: TGCGCCAGCAGCTTGAGGGACAGTCTTAATGAGCAGTTCTTC.

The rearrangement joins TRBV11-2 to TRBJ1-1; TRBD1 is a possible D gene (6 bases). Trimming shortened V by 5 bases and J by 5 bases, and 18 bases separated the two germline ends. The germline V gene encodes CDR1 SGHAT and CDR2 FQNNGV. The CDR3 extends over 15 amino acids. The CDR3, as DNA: TGTGCCAGCAGCCCTAGGTACCTGGGGGCAACTGAAGCTTTCTTT. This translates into CASSPRYLGATEAFF.

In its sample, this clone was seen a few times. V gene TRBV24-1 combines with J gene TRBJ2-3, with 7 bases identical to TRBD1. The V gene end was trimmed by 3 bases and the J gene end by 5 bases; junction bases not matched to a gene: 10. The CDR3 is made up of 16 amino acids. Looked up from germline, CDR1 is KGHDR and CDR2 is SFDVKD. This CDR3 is CATSDRTGYSKDTQYF. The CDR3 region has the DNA TGTGCCACCAGTGATAGGACAGGATACTCTAAAGATACGCAGTATTTT.

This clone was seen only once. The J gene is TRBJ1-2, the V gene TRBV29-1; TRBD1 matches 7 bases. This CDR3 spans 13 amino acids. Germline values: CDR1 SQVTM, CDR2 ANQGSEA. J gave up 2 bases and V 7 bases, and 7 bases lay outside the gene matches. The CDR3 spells CSAGADRNYGYTF. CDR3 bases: TGCAGCGCCGGAGCGGACAGGAACTATGGCTACACCTTC. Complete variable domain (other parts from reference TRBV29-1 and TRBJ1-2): SAVISQKPSRDICQRGTSLTIQCQVDSQVTMMFWYRQQPGQSLTLIATANQGSEATYESGFVIDKFPISRPNLTFSTLTVSNMSPEDSSIYLCSAGADRNYGYTFGSGTRLTVV.

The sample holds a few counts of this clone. The CDR3 coding sequence is TGTGCCTGGAGTGTTTTTTCAGGGGGCAAATACGAGCAGTACTTC. This sequence encodes CAWSVFSGGKYEQYF. The V gene is TRBV30, the J gene TRBJ2-7; 8 nucleotides line up with TRBD1. Per germline, CDR1 GTSNPN and CDR2 SVGIG (reference sequence). This CDR3 spans 15 amino acids. V gave up 0 bases and J gave up 4 bases; unmatched junction bases: 8.

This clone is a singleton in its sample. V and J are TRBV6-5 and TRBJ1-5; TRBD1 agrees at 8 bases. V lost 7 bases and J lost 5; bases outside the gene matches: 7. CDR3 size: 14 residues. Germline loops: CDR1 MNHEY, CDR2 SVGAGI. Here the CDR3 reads CASIPDRAHQPQHF. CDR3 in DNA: TGTGCCAGCATCCCGGACAGGGCCCATCAGCCCCAGCATTTT.

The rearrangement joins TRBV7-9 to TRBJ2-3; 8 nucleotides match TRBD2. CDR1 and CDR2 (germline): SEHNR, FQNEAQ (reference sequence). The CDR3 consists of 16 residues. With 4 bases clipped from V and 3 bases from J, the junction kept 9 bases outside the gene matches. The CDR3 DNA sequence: TGTGCCAGCAGCTCTATAGCGGGGACCCTGACAGATACGCAGTATTTT. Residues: CASSSIAGTLTDTQYF.

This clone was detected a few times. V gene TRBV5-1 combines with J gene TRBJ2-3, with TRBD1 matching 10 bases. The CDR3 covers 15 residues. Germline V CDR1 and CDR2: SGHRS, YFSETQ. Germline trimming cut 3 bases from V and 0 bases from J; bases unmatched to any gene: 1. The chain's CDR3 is CASSSGQGSTDTQYF. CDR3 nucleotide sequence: TGCGCCAGCAGCTCGGGACAGGGGAGCACAGATACGCAGTATTTT.

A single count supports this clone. This chain's CDR3 is CASSRDRDSPLHF. CDR3 bases: TGTGCCAGCAGCCGGGACAGAGATTCACCCCTCCACTTT. The chain employs TRBV5-8 and TRBJ1-6, with TRBD1 matching over 7 bases. J was trimmed by 8 bases and V by 4 bases; bases with no gene match: 3. Germline assignment: CDR1 SGHTS and CDR2 YDEGEE. The CDR3 runs 13 residues.

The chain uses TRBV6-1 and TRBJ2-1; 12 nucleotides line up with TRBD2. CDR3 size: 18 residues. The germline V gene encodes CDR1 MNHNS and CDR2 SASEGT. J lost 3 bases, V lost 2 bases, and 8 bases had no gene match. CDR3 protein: CASSESYLGLAGYNEQFF. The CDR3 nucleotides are TGTGCCAGCAGTGAATCTTATCTGGGACTAGCGGGCTACAATGAGCAGTTCTTC.

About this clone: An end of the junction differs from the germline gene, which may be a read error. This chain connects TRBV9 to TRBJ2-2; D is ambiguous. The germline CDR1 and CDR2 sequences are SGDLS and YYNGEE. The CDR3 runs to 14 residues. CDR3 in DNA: TGTGCCAGCACCGTAAATTTAGAGGACGGGGAGCTGTTTTTT. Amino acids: CASTVNLEDGELFF.

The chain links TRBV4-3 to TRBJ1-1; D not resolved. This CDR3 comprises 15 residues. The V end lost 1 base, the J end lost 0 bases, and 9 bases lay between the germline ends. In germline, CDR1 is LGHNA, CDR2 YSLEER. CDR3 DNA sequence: TGCGCCAGCAGCCAAGTGACTACCCTGAACACTGAAGCTTTCTTT. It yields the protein CASSQVTTLNTEAFF.

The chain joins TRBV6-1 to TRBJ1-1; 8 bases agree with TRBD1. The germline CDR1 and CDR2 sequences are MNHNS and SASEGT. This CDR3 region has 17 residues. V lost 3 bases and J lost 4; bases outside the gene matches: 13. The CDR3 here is CASSEGQGALDLTEAFF. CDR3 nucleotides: TGTGCCAGCAGTGAGGGCCAGGGGGCCCTAGACCTCACTGAAGCTTTCTTT.

The CDR3: CASSSGSTNYGYTF. CDR3 in DNA: TGTGCCAGCAGCTCCGGGTCCACTAACTATGGCTACACCTTC. The chain uses TRBV7-2 and TRBJ1-2; D gene ambiguous. Germline CDR1 and CDR2: SGHTA and FQGNSA. The ends were cut back, 4 bases at V and 0 bases at J, with 9 bases in the middle. The CDR3 runs to 14 residues.